One and the same sample provided the 15 T cell receptor beta chains below, sequenced in a study of blood T cell repertoires in COVID-19 (dated by TCRdb to 2018 to 2021). Library generation was performed with the immunoSEQ multiplex PCR assay. Imported from immuneACCESS, the table was reduced by TCRdb to in-frame sequences with V and J called. These copies leave out some clones; in studies compared against another copy, an unresolved V gene accounts for under half, and the cause of the remainder is not known. This sample is represented by 200,000 to 300,000 clones; 70% to 90% of them were singletons. The top ten hold roughly 1.8% of the sample. What was sequenced was peripheral blood. Source of these receptors: a young man with active or convalescent COVID-19.

The gene calls are TRBV9 and TRBJ1-2; 8 positions agree with TRBD1. The V gene's germline CDR1 is SGDLS and CDR2 YYNGEE. This CDR3 contains 16 residues. V dropped 1 base and J dropped 5; count of bases not matched to a gene: 10. Here the CDR3 DNA reads TGTGCCAGCAGCGTACCCCTTTCCGGGACAGGATATGGCTACACCTTC. Translated, it gives CASSVPLSGTGYGYTF.

This sequence joins TRBV11-2 and TRBJ2-7; no firm D call. Germline lookup yields CDR1 SGHAT and CDR2 FQNNGV. This CDR3 contains 12 residues. V lost 5 bases, J lost 6 bases, and 11 bases lay in between. The CDR3 DNA follows: TGTGCCAGCAGCCCCGGAGTGTCCGAGCAGTACTTC. Translating gives CASSPGVSEQYF.

This clone was detected a few times. The V call is TRBV4-3, the J call TRBJ2-6; weak D call: TRBD2 (5 bases). The CDR3 runs 18 residues. Germline V gives CDR1 LGHNA, CDR2 YSLEER. The V end lost 5 bases, the J end lost 1 base, and 18 bases lay between the germline ends. CDR3 protein: CASSVAGVNPSGANVLTF. The DNA of the CDR3 is TGCGCCAGCAGCGTAGCCGGGGTCAATCCTTCTGGGGCCAACGTCCTGACTTTC.

The V call is TRBV19, the J call TRBJ2-6; TRBD1 might be the D (5 bases). Germline CDR1 LNHDA, CDR2 SQIVND (reference sequence). V gave up 6 bases and J gave up 0 bases, with 9 bases separating them. There are 15 residues in the CDR3. Written as DNA, the CDR3 is TGTGCCAGTAGGCAAGGGGTCTCTGGGGCCAACGTCCTGACTTTC. Its translation: CASRQGVSGANVLTF.

The rearrangement joins TRBV5-8 to TRBJ1-2; 7 nucleotides line up with TRBD1. This CDR3 comprises 19 residues. After removal of 1 base from V and 2 bases from J, the junction contained 17 bases not matched to a gene. Germline lookup yields CDR1 SGHTS and CDR2 YDEGEE. The DNA of the CDR3 is TGTGCCAGCAGCTTGCACCAGGGACAGAGAACAATAACGAACTATGGCTACACCTTC. This gives the protein CASSLHQGQRTITNYGYTF.

The V call is TRBV5-5, the J call TRBJ2-7; 10 bases match TRBD1. Per the germline V gene, CDR1 is SGHKS and CDR2 is YYEKEE (reference sequence). V lost 0 bases, J lost 5 bases, and 17 bases stayed unmatched. CDR3 length: 19 amino acids. CDR3 protein: CASSLVLKTRDRGFNEQYF. The CDR3, as DNA: TGTGCCAGCAGCTTGGTTCTCAAAACCCGGGACAGGGGTTTCAACGAGCAGTACTTC.

CDR3 residues: CASSLAGGAITDTQYF. The CDR3, as DNA: TGCGCCAGCAGCTTGGCCGGGGGAGCGATCACAGATACGCAGTATTTT. V usage is TRBV5-1 and J usage is TRBJ2-3, with D possibly matching TRBD2 (6 bases). The V gene lost 0 bases and the J gene lost 2 bases, with 13 bases spanning the gap. CDR1 is SGHRS and CDR2 is YFSETQ in the germline V gene. The CDR3 is made up of 16 amino acids.

The genes are TRBV6-1 and TRBJ1-6; no definite D call. This CDR3 region has 15 residues. CDR1 and CDR2 from the germline V gene are MNHNS and SASEGT. Trimming shortened V by 2 bases and J by 10 bases, and 15 bases separated the two germline ends. The CDR3 protein is CASSESRVAVSPLHF. The DNA of the CDR3 is TGTGCCAGCAGTGAATCACGGGTGGCTGTATCACCCCTCCACTTT.

This chain links TRBV7-2 with TRBJ1-1, with 7 bases lining up with TRBD1. This CDR3 is 16 amino acids long. CDR1 SGHTA and CDR2 FQGNSA come from the germline V gene. Unmatched junction bases numbered 9, after V lost 5 bases and J lost 0 bases. The DNA for the CDR3 is TGTGCCAGCAGCCCTCGGGGGACAGTGATGAACACTGAAGCTTTCTTT. Residues: CASSPRGTVMNTEAFF. The full variable domain, its missing parts supplied by reference TRBV7-2 and TRBJ1-1, is GAGVSQSPSNKVTEKGKDVELRCDPISGHTALYWYRQSLGQGLEFLIYFQGNSAPDKSGLPSDRFSAERTGGSVSTLTIQRTQQEDSAVYLCASSPRGTVMNTEAFFGQGTRLTVV.

In DNA form, the CDR3 reads TGTGCCAGCAGTTACAACAGGGGAACTAATTCACCCCTCCACTTT. Its protein is CASSYNRGTNSPLHF. The chain is built from TRBV6-5 and TRBJ1-6; 7 nucleotides match TRBD1. The germline V gene encodes CDR1 MNHEY and CDR2 SVGAGI. This CDR3 contains 15 residues. The V gene end was trimmed by 2 bases and the J gene end by 6 bases; junction bases not matched to a gene: 4.

This rearrangement joins TRBV3-1 (or the pseudogene TRBV3-2) to TRBJ2-2; D might be TRBD1 (5 bases). This CDR3 region has 14 residues. Per the germline V gene, CDR1 is LGHDT and CDR2 is YNNKEL (reference sequence). V shed 3 bases and J shed 6 bases, with 11 bases lying between them. The CDR3 DNA reads as TGTGCCAGCAGCCACGCTTTAGGGGCCGGGGAGCTGTTTTTT. The encoded protein is CASSHALGAGELFF.

This chain uses TRBV6-5 with TRBJ2-7, with D possibly TRBD2 on 5 matching bases. Germline CDR1 MNHEY, CDR2 SVGAGI. The ends were cut back, 8 bases at V and 1 base at J, with 18 bases in the middle. This CDR3 has 15 residues. The CDR3 is CASPGESKASYEQYF. The CDR3, as DNA: TGTGCCAGCCCTGGGGAGAGCAAGGCGTCCTACGAGCAGTACTTC.

The rearrangement joins TRBV7-9 to TRBJ2-7; D might be TRBD1 (5 bases). Trimming shortened V by 5 bases and J by 0 bases, and 17 bases separated the two germline ends. Germline V gives CDR1 SEHNR, CDR2 FQNEAQ (reference sequence). The CDR3 is 16 residues long. The CDR3 spells CASSPSRDRFSYEQYF. The CDR3 nucleotides are TGTGCCAGCAGCCCATCCAGGGATCGCTTCTCCTACGAGCAGTACTTC.

The chain joins TRBV11-2 to TRBJ2-7; the match to TRBD2 covers 8 bases. V lost 1 base to trimming and J lost 3 bases; unmatched junction nucleotides: 5. Per the germline V gene, CDR1 is SGHAT and CDR2 is FQNNGV. This CDR3 contains 15 residues. CDR3 sequence reads: CASSLVAGIGYEQYF. CDR3 nucleotide sequence: TGTGCCAGCAGCTTAGTAGCGGGGATAGGCTACGAGCAGTACTTC. The variable domain in full, with the rest retrieved from reference TRBV11-2 and TRBJ2-7, is EAGVAQSPRYKIIEKRQSVAFWCNPISGHATLYWYQQILGQGPKLLIQFQNNGVVDDSQLPKDRFSAERLKGVDSTLKIQPAKLEDSAVYLCASSLVAGIGYEQYFGPGTRLTVT.

By frequency in the sample, this clone is medium-sized. The CDR3 is CSVDGQGEGYTF. The CDR3 DNA is TGCAGCGTTGACGGACAGGGAGAGGGCTACACCTTC. V gene TRBV29-1 combines with J gene TRBJ1-2, with 8 nucleotides matching TRBD1. Germline-derived CDR1 and CDR2 are SQVTM and ANQGSEA. CDR3 length: 12 residues. The trim removed 3 bases at V and 8 bases at J, leaving 5 bases unmatched.